This T cell receptor (beta chain) was documented in a study of CD8+CD57+ T cells in acquired aplastic anemia. Worth noting for this clonotype: This is likely a read error, given that the CDR3 carries no conserved phenylalanine or tryptophan at its end. The DNA is omitted, as the CDR3 cannot be located on it reliably, and the CDR3 follows TCRdb's listing.

CDR1 is SEHNR, CDR2 FQNEAQ, per germline (reference sequence). With termini counted, the CDR3 has 8 amino acids. Using genomic DNA as the template, TCR beta VDJ and CDR3 profiling was carried out. MiXCR, run by TCRdb on the reads, gives a single entry per CDR3 protein. The sample comprises about 160,000 distinct CDR3 sequences, roughly 47% of which are singletons, and approximately 1% rests with the top ten. The V call is TRBV7-9, the J call TRBJ2-5. The clonotype comes from a human donor in good health. Sequences were obtained from sorted CD4+, CD8+, or CD8+CD57+ T cells (not recorded which) from PBMCs. CDR3 amino acids: CASSQQHT.